What follows describes a single T cell receptor (beta chain). Its antigen is not known. This specimen comes from a study of T-cell memory formation after mild COVID-19. Across the study: Most TCR clusters belonged to a single donor.

With constant-segment primers, 5'RACE yielded cDNA libraries of TCR alpha and TCR beta that carried sample barcodes and UMIs. TCRdb ran MiXCR on the 5' RACE reads and lists one entry per CDR3 protein. The data contain roughly 410,000 distinct CDR3 sequences, around 24% of them singletons. Broader study findings: Mostly located in CM and EM were contracting CD4+ clones, with contracting CD8+ clones located in EMRA. CD4/CD8 balance characterized clones contracting day 15 to 85, and CD4+ skew characterized later expanders.

CDR1 is SNHLY, CDR2 FYNNEI, per germline. The V end was cut by 6 bases, the J end by 0 bases, with 9 bases between. The CDR3 extends over 13 amino acids. V is TRBV2 and J is TRBJ2-7, with D hard to call. The sequenced material came from PBMCs or a T cell subset sorted from them (not recorded which). The clonotype originates from an adult woman who had mild COVID-19 (a few samples of this study predate the infection). Cell type and time point are not known. The CDR3 DNA reads TGTGCCAGCAGGGGATTCAGCTCCTACGAGCAGTACTTC. Encoded protein: CASRGFSSYEQYF.